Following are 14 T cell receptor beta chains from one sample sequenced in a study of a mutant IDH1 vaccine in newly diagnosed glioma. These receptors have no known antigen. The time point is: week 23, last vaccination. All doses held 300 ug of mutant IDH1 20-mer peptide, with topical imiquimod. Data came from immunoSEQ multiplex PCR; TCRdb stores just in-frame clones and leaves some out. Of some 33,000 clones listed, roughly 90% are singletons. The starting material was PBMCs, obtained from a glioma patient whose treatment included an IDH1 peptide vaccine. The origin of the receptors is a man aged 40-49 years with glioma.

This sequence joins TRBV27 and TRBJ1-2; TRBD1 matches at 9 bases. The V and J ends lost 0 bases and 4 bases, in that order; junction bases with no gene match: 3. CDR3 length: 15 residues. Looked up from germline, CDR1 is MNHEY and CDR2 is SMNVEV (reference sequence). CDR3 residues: CASSLSTGGGYGYTF. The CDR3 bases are TGTGCCAGCAGTTTATCGACAGGGGGGGGCTATGGCTACACCTTC.

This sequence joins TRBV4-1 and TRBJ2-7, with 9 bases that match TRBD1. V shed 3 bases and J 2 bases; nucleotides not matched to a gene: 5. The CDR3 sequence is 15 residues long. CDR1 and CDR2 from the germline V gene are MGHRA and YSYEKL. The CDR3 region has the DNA TGCGCCAGCAGCCAGGGTACAGGGGGCACCTACGAGCAGTACTTC. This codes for CASSQGTGGTYEQYF.

The CDR3 here is CASSDPGEGYGYTF. CDR3 nucleotide sequence: TGCGCCAGCAGCGACCCGGGCGAGGGCTATGGCTACACCTTC. The chain has TRBV5-1 and TRBJ1-2; D gene unclear. V lost 4 bases to trimming and J lost 4 bases, with 14 bases between them. Germline CDR1 is SGHRS and CDR2 is YFSETQ. The CDR3 runs to 14 residues.

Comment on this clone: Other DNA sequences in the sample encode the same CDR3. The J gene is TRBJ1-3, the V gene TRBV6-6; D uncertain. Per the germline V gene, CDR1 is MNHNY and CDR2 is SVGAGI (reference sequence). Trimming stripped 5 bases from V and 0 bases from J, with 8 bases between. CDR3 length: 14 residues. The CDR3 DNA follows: TGTGCCAGCAGTCGGGGATCCTCTGGAAACACCATATATTTT. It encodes CASSRGSSGNTIYF.

The DNA for the CDR3 is TGTGCCAGCCTCCAGACAGGGGCCATCAATCAGCCCCAGCATTTT. Encoded protein: CASLQTGAINQPQHF. The V gene is TRBV6-1, the J gene TRBJ1-5; 8 nucleotides match TRBD1. The CDR3 spans 15 residues. Trimming removed 8 bases from V and 3 bases from J; junction bases left unmatched: 9. The germline CDR1 and CDR2 sequences are MNHNS and SASEGT.

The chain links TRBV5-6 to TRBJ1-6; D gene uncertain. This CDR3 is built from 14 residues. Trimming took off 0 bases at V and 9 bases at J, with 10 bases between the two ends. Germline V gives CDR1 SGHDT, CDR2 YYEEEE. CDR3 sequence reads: CASSLGRRGSPLHF. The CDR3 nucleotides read TGTGCCAGCAGCTTGGGGAGGCGGGGTTCACCCCTCCACTTT.

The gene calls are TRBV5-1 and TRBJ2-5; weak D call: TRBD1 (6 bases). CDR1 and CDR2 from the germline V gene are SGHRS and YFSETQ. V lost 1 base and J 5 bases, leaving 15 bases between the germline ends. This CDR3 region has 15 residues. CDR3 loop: CASSLRTVVVETQYF. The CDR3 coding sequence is TGCGCCAGCAGCTTGAGGACAGTTGTAGTGGAGACCCAGTACTTC.

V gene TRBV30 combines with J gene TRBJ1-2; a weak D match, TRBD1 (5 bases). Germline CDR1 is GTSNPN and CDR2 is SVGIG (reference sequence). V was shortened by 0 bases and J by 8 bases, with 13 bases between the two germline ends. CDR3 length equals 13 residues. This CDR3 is CAWSVSQGYGYTF. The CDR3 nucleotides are TGTGCCTGGAGTGTAAGTCAGGGTTACGGCTACACCTTC.

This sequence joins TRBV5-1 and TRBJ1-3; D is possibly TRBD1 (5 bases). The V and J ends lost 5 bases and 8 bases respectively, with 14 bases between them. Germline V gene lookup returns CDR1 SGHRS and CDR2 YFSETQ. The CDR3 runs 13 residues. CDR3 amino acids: CASRRDQKDTIYF. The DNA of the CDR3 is TGCGCCAGCAGGCGGGACCAAAAGGACACCATATATTTT. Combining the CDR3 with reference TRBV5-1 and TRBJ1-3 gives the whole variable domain KAGVTQTPRYLIKTRGQQVTLSCSPISGHRSVSWYQQTPGQGLQFLFEYFSETQRNKGNFPGRFSGRQFSNSRSEMNVSTLELGDSALYLCASRRDQKDTIYFGEGSWLTVV.

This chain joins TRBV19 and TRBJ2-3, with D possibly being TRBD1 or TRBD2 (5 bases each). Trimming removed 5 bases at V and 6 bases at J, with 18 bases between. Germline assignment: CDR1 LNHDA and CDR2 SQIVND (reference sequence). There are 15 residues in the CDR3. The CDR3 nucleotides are TGTGCCAGTAGTGTGGGCACCCTCGAGGGGGATACGCAGTATTTT. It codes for CASSVGTLEGDTQYF.

The CDR3 protein is CASSLGLGHEENTIYF. CDR3 in DNA: TGTGCCAGCAGCTTAGGATTGGGACACGAGGAAAACACCATATATTTT. The V gene is TRBV7-9, the J gene TRBJ1-3, with D perhaps TRBD1 (6 bases). Germline CDR1 and CDR2: SEHNR and FQNEAQ (reference sequence). There are 16 residues in the CDR3. V was shortened by 1 base and J by 6 bases, with 16 bases between the two germline ends.

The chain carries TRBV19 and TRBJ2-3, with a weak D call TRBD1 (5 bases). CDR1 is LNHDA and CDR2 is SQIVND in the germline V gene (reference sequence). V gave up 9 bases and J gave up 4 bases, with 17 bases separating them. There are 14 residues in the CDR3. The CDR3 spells CASRRSGAADTQYF. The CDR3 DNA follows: TGTGCCAGCCGCCGATCTGGGGCGGCAGATACGCAGTATTTT.

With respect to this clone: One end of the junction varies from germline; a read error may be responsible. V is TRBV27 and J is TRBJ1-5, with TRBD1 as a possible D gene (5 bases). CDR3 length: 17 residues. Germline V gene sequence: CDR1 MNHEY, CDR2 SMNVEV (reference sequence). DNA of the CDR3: TGTGCCAGCAGTCATTTGGGGTTTGGGGCGATAAATCCGCCCCAGCATTTT. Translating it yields CASSHLGFGAINPPQHF.

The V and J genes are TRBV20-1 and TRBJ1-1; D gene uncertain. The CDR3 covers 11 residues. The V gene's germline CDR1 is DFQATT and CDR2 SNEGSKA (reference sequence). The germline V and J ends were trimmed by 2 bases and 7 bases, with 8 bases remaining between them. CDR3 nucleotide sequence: TGCAGTGCTAGATGGCAGAGTGAAGCTTTCTTT. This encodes CSARWQSEAFF.